This T cell receptor beta chain derives from a study of beta chain features in type 1 diabetes. The overall study: There was similarity between patients and healthy donors in age, gender and cell yields.

The investigators reverse transcribed all of the isolated RNA, so they sequenced expressed TCRB transcripts. The method was immunoSEQ multiplex PCR; TCRdb's version includes in-frame clones alone and lacks a portion of them. The sample has 500,000 to 650,000 clones, roughly an eighth seen once. Whole-study findings and limits: A moderate, significant TCRB CDR3 shortening appeared in type 1 diabetes across four CD4+ subsets.

This clone has only a few counts. Its antigen remains unidentified. Looked up from germline, CDR1 is SQVTM and CDR2 is ANQGSEA. V was clipped by 5 bases and J by 5 bases, with 16 bases between them. The CDR3 covers 13 residues. The clonotype originates from a man in his thirties or forties with type 1 diabetes. The specimen sequenced was naive CD4+ T cells from blood. The chain is built from TRBV29-1 and TRBJ2-7; tentative D call: TRBD1 (5 bases). CDR3 loop: CSVWEQADHEQYF. The CDR3 nucleotides read TGCAGCGTTTGGGAACAGGCGGACCACGAGCAGTACTTC.